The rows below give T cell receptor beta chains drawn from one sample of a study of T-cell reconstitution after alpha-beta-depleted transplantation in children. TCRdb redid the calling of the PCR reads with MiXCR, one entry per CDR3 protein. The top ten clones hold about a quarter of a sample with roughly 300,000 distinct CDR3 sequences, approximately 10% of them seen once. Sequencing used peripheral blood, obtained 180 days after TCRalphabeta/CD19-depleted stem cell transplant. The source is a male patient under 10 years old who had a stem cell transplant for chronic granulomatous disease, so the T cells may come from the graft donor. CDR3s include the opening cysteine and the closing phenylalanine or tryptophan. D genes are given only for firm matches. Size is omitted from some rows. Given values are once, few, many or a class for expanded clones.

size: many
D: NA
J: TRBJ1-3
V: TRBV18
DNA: TGTGCCAGCTCACCAGGAGGACAAGGAAACACCATATATTTT
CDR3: CASSPGGQGNTIYF

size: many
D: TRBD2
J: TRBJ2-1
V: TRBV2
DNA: TGTGCCAGCAGTGTTTCGGGGGGGCTGGACAATGAGCAGTTCTTC
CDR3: CASSVSGGLDNEQFF

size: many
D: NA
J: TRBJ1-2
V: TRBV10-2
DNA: TGCGCCAGCAGCCCCGGGACAACCTATGGCTACACCTTC
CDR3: CASSPGTTYGYTF

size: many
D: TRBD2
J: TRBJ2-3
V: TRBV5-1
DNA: TGTGCCAGCAGTTTGGCGGGAGGACCCACAGATACGCAGTATTTT
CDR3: CASSLAGGPTDTQYF

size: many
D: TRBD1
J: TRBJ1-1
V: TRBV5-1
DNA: TGCGCCAGCAGCGAGGGACAGGGAAACACTGAAGCTTTCTTT
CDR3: CASSEGQGNTEAFF

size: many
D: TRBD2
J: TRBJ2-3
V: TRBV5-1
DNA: TGCGCCAGCAGCTTGGAGCGGGGCTGGGGAGATACGCAGTATTTT
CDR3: CASSLERGWGDTQYF

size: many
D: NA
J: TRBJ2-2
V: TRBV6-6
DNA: TGTGCCTTATGGGTAGCCGGCCGCGTGTTTTTT
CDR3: CALWVAGRVFF

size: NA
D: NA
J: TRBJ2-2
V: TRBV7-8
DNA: TGTGCCAGCAGCTTAAGGGTTGCAGGGGAGCTGTTTTTT
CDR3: CASSLRVAGELFF

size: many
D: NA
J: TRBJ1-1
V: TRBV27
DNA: TGTGCCAGCAGTTTATTGTCCCGGGCCACGAACACTGAAGCTTTCTTT
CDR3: CASSLLSRATNTEAFF

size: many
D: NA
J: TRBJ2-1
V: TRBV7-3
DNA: TGTGCCAGCAGCTTAAAGGCCCCGACAACTAGCTCCTACAATGAGCAGTTCTTC
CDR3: CASSLKAPTTSSYNEQFF

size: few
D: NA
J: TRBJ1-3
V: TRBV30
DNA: TGTGCCTGGAGAAGAGGCTCTGGAAACACCATATATTTT
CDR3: CAWRRGSGNTIYF

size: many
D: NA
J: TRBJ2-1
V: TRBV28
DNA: TGTGCCAGCAGTTTAATCGACAGATACAATGAGCAGTTCTTC
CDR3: CASSLIDRYNEQFF

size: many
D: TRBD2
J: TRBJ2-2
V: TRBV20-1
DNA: TGCAGTGCTAGAGTCGATAGCGGGAGGGACGCCGGGGAGCTGTTTTTT
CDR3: CSARVDSGRDAGELFF

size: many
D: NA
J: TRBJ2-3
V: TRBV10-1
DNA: TGCGCCAGCAGTGCACAGGGAGCCCCCACAGATACGCAGTATTTT
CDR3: CASSAQGAPTDTQYF

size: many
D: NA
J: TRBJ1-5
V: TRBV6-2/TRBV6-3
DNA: TGTGCCAGCAGTTACTCTTCAGGTTATAGCAATCAGCCCCAGCATTTT
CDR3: CASSYSSGYSNQPQHF

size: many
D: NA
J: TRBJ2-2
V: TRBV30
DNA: TGTGCCTGGAGCCATGGGGGGGGCGACACCGGGGAGCTGTTTTTT
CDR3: CAWSHGGGDTGELFF

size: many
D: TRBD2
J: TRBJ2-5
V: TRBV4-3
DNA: TGCGCCAGCAGCCAATTCACTAACGGGAGGTCGGGAGAGACCCAGTACTTC
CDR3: CASSQFTNGRSGETQYF

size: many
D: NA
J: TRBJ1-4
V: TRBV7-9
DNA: TGTGCCAGCACCTCAGGCGTAAACGACGGGGAAAAACTGTTTTTT
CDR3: CASTSGVNDGEKLFF

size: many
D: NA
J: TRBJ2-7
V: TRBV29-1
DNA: TGCAGCGTCCCCAGGGCTTGGTTCATCTACGAGCAGTACTTC
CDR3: CSVPRAWFIYEQYF

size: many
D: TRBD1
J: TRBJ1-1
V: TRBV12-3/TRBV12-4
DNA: TGTGCCAGCAGTCCCCGACAGGGTGGTAGCACTGAAGCTTTCTTT
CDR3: CASSPRQGGSTEAFF

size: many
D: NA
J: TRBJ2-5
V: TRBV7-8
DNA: TGTGCCAGTCTGGGGGTCGGCGAGACCCAGTACTTC
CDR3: CASLGVGETQYF

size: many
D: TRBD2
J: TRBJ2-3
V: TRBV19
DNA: TGTGCCAGTAGTACCGGACTAGCAACAGATACGCAGTATTTT
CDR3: CASSTGLATDTQYF

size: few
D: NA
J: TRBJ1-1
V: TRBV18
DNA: TGTGCCAGCTCACCAAGGGCCGAGAACACTGAAGCTTTCTTT
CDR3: CASSPRAENTEAFF

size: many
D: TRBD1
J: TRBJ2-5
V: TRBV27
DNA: TGTGCCAGCAGTTCAGACAGGGGAGGCGGGACCCAGTACTTC
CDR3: CASSSDRGGGTQYF

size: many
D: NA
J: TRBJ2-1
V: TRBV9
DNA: TGTGCCAGCAGCGTAGGGCTGGTCGGCGGTCCCTACAATGAGCAGTTCTTC
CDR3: CASSVGLVGGPYNEQFF

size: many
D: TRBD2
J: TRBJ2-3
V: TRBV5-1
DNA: TGCGCCAGCAGCTTGGCCGGGGGGATAGGGCCTAATACGCAGTATTTT
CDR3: CASSLAGGIGPNTQYF

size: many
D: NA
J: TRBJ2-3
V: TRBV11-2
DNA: TGTGCCAGCAGCTTACGCGTGGATACGCAGTATTTT
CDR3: CASSLRVDTQYF

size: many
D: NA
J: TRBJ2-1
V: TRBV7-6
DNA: TGTGCCAGCAGCTCCCCCTGGAGACAGGTCCCTGTAAATGAGCAGTTCTTC
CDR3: CASSSPWRQVPVNEQFF

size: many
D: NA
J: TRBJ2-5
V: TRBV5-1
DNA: TGCGCCAGCAGCTTGGTTGGGGACCAAGAGACCCAGTACTTC
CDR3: CASSLVGDQETQYF

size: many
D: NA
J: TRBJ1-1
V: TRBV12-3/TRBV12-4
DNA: TGTGCCAGCAGTTCCCGATCTAAAGCTTTCTTT
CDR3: CASSSRSKAFF

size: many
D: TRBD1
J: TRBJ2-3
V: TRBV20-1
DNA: TGCAGTGCTCGGGGACAGGGGAACACAGATACGCAGTATTTT
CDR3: CSARGQGNTDTQYF

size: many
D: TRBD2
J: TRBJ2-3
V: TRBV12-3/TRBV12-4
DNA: TGTGCCAGCAGTTTCGAGCGGGGGACCCCGTGGCAGTATTTT
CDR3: CASSFERGTPWQYF

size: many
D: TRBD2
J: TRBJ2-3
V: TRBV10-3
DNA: TGTGCCATCATGAATAGCGGGGGGCCCACAGATACGCAGTATTTT
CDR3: CAIMNSGGPTDTQYF

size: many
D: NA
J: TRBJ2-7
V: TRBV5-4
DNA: TGTGCCAGCAGCTTATACAGGGCCCCCTACGAGCAGTACTTC
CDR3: CASSLYRAPYEQYF

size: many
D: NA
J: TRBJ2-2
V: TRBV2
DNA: TGTGCCAGCAGTGAAGTCAGCACCGGGGAGCTGTTTTTT
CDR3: CASSEVSTGELFF

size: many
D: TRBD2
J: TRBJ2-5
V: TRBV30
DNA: TGTGCCTGGAGTGTACAACTAGCGGGAGAGACCCAGTACTTC
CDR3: CAWSVQLAGETQYF